The rows below give T cell receptor beta chains drawn from one sample of a study of OX40 agonist ivuxolimab in advanced cancers. The assay was immunoSEQ multiplex PCR, and TCRdb's table has in-frame clones only and misses some. The sample lists tens of thousands of clones; roughly nine tenths were seen once. Sequences were derived from CD4+ or CD8+ T cells sorted from blood, sampled in a trial of the OX40 agonist ivuxolimab. Receptors were obtained from an adult with an advanced solid tumor such as melanoma, head and neck, liver or kidney cancer. CDR3s include the opening cysteine and the closing phenylalanine or tryptophan. D genes are given only for firm matches. Size tells how often a clone was seen (once, few, many) or the class of an expanded clone, and some rows leave it out.

d_call clone_size j_call v_call cdr3_nt cdr3_aa
. . TRBJ2-6 TRBV27 TGTGCCAGCAGTACGTTTGGGGCAGGCTTATTCTCTGGGGCCAACGTCCTGACTTTC CASSTFGAGLFSGANVLTF
TRBD1 . TRBJ2-3 TRBV5-6 TGTGCCAGCAGCTCGACTCGATGGACAGGGGTGCTTAGGCGTACGCAGTATTTT CASSSTRWTGVLRRTQYF
. . TRBJ2-5 TRBV5-4 TGTGCCAGCAGTCTTGCACACAACCAAGAGACCCAGTACTTC CASSLAHNQETQYF
TRBD1 . TRBJ1-2 TRBV6-6 TGTGCCAGCAGTTACTCCCCGGACAGGGCTAACTATGGCTACACCTTC CASSYSPDRANYGYTF
. . TRBJ2-7 TRBV2 TGTGCCAGCAGTGAACACGCGGCCCTCGAGCAGTACTTC CASSEHAALEQYF
. . TRBJ2-5 TRBV13 TGTGCCAGCAGCTTCCTACAGGAAGAGACCCAGTACTTC CASSFLQEETQYF
TRBD2 . TRBJ2-2 TRBV28 TGTGCCAGCAGTTTAGGCGGGAGTAGGAGCGGGGAGCTGTTTTTT CASSLGGSRSGELFF
TRBD1 . TRBJ1-1 TRBV6-6 TGTGCCAGCAGTCCCCGGACAGGAGGCATGAACACTGAAGCTTTCTTT CASSPRTGGMNTEAFF
. . TRBJ2-1 TRBV11-2 TGTGCCAGCAGCCTCAGGACGTTGTACAATGAGCAGTTCTTC CASSLRTLYNEQFF
TRBD1 few TRBJ1-6 TRBV2 TGTGCCAGCAGCCAGACAGGGTCCGATAATTCACCCCTCCACTTT CASSQTGSDNSPLHF
TRBD1 . TRBJ2-3 TRBV5-1 TGCGCCAGCAGCTTCGGACAGGGGTGGACAGATACGCAGTATTTT CASSFGQGWTDTQYF
. . TRBJ1-2 TRBV15 TGTGCCACCAGCAGAGATTCCCGGACAGCCCATGGCTACACCTTC CATSRDSRTAHGYTF
. . TRBJ1-1 TRBV5-6 TGTGCCAGCAGCTTGCCAGCAACCGCTGAAGCTTTCTTT CASSLPATAEAFF
TRBD1 . TRBJ2-5 TRBV5-8 TGTGCCAGCAGCTCTACACAGGGGCCCCAAGAGACCCAGTACTTC CASSSTQGPQETQYF
TRBD2 . TRBJ2-3 TRBV5-1 TGCGCCAGCCAGACTAGCGGGAGGGTTGGAGATACGCAGTATTTT CASQTSGRVGDTQYF
. . TRBJ1-3 TRBV2 TGTGCCAGCACCTACAGGGTTTATGAAAACACCATATATTTT CASTYRVYENTIYF
. . TRBJ2-1 TRBV13 TGTGCCAGCAGCCCCGGGGGCACGGTGGATGAGCAGTTCTTC CASSPGGTVDEQFF
. . TRBJ2-3 TRBV2 TGTGCCAGCAGTGTTTGGGTTGTGGGCACAGATACGCAGTATTTT CASSVWVVGTDTQYF
. . TRBJ1-2 TRBV6-4 TGTGCCAGCAGGAGGAGCTTGGTCCCCTATGGCTACACCTTC CASRRSLVPYGYTF
. once TRBJ1-3 TRBV19 TGTGCCAGTAGTTACAGGGCCTCCTCTGGAAACACCATATATTTT CASSYRASSGNTIYF
TRBD2 . TRBJ2-7 TRBV6-5 TGTGCCAGCAGTGCTCCGGGGGGGCCTGACGAGCAGTACTTC CASSAPGGPDEQYF
. . TRBJ1-2 TRBV7-9 TGTGCCAGCAGCTCGACAGACAACTATGGCTACACCTTC CASSSTDNYGYTF
TRBD1 . TRBJ2-7 TRBV2 TGTGCCAGCAGTAAACAGGGGGCGGGGGACGAGCAGTACTTC CASSKQGAGDEQYF
. once TRBJ1-2 TRBV6-1 TGTGCCAGCAGTGAACAGGGGAGCTATGGCTACACCTTC CASSEQGSYGYTF
. . TRBJ2-7 TRBV19 TGTGCCAGTAGTCCAGGACGGAGCTCCTACGAGCAGTACTTC CASSPGRSSYEQYF
TRBD2 . TRBJ2-1 TRBV7-2 TGTGCCAGCAACATTAGGGGACTAGCGGGAGGGCGCGGGTACGGTGAGCAGTTCTTC CASNIRGLAGGRGYGEQFF
TRBD1 . TRBJ2-5 TRBV7-2 TGTGCCAGCAGCTTCGAGGGACAGGGGGCTGGAGGGGAGACCCAGTACTTC CASSFEGQGAGGETQYF
. once TRBJ1-2 TRBV10-2 TGCGCCAGCAGTGTTAACGGTGGAGGGGGTGGCTACACCTTC CASSVNGGGGGYTF
. . TRBJ1-3 TRBV30 TGTGCCTGGAGTGTTTTCAGCGGCTATGGAAACACCATATATTTT CAWSVFSGYGNTIYF
TRBD1 . TRBJ2-7 TRBV27 TGTGCCAGCAGTTGGACAGGGTTCCACGAGCAGTACTTC CASSWTGFHEQYF
. . TRBJ2-3 TRBV7-9 TGTGCCAGCAGCTTATATGGGGGCAGCACAGATACGCAGTATTTT CASSLYGGSTDTQYF